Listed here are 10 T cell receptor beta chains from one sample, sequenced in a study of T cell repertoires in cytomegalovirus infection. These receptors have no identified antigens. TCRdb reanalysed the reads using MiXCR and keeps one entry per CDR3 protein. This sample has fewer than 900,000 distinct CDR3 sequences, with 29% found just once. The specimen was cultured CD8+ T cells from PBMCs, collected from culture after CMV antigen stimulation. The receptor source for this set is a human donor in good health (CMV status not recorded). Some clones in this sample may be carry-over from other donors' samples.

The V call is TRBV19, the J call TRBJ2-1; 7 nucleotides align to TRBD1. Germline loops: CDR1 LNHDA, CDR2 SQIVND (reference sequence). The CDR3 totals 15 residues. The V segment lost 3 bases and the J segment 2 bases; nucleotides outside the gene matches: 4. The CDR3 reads CASSIPQGAYNEQFF. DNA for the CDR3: TGTGCCAGTAGTATCCCTCAGGGGGCCTACAATGAGCAGTTCTTC.

As DNA, the CDR3 is TGTGCCAGCAGTCCTAAGGACAGGGACCTCTTCAATGAGCAGTTCTTC. Its protein product is CASSPKDRDLFNEQFF. This chain links TRBV6-2 or TRBV6-3 with TRBJ2-1; 8 bases map to TRBD1. V trimming: 5 bases; J trimming: 6 bases; junction bases outside the gene matches: 12. CDR3 size: 16 residues. CDR1 is MNHEY, CDR2 SVGEGT, per germline.

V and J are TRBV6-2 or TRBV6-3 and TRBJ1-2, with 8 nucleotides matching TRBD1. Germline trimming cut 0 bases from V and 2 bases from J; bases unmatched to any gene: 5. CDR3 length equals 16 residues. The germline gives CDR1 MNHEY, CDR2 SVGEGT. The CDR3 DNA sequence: TGTGCCAGCAGTTACTCGAAACGGACAGGGAACTATGGCTACACCTTC. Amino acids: CASSYSKRTGNYGYTF.

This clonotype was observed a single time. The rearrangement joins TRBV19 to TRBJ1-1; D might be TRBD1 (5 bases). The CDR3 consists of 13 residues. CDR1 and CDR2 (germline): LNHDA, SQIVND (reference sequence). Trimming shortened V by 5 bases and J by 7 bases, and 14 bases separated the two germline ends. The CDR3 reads CASSRVGEGEAFF. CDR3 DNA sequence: TGTGCCAGTAGTCGGGTAGGGGAAGGTGAAGCTTTCTTT. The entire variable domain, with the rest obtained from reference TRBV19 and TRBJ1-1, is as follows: DGGITQSPKYLFRKEGQNVTLSCEQNLNHDAMYWYRQDPGQGLRLIYYSQIVNDFQKGDIAEGYSVSREKKESFPLTVTSAQKNPTAFYLCASSRVGEGEAFFGQGTRLTVV.

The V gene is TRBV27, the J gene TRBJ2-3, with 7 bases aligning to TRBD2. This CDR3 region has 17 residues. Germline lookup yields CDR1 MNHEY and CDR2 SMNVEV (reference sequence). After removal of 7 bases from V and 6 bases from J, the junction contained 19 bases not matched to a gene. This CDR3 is CASKSKERGRAWDTQYF. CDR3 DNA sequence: TGTGCCAGCAAAAGTAAAGAGCGGGGCCGGGCATGGGATACGCAGTATTTT.

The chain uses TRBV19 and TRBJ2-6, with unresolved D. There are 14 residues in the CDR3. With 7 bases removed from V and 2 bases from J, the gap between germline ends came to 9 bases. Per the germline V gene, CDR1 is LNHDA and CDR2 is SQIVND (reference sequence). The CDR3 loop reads CASKVRPGANVLTF. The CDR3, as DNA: TGTGCCAGTAAGGTTAGGCCTGGGGCCAACGTCCTGACTTTC.

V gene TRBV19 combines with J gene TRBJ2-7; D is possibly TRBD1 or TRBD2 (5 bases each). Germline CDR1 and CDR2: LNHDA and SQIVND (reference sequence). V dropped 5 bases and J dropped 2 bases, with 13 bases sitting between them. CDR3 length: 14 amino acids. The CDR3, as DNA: TGTGCCAGTAGTCAGAGGGGCACCGCCTACGAGCAGTACTTC. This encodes CASSQRGTAYEQYF.

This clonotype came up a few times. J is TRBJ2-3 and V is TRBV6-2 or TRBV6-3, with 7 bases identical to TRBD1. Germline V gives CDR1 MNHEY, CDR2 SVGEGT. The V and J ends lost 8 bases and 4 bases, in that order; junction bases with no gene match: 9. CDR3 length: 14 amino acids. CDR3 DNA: TGTGCCAGCGAAACAGGGGTTAACGCAGATACGCAGTATTTT. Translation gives CASETGVNADTQYF.

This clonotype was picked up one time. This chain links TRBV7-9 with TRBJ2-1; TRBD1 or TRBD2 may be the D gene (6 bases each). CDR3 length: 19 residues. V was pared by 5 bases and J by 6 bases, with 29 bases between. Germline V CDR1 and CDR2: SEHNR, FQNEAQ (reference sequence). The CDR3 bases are TGTGCCAGCAGCACAAGGACAGAGGATGGGGGGCCTACGGTCAATGAGCAGTTCTTC. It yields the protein CASSTRTEDGGPTVNEQFF.

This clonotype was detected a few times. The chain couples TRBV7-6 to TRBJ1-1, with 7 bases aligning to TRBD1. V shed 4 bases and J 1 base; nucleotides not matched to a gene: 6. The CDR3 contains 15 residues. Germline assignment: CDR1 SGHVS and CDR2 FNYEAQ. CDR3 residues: CASSSRQGANTEAFF. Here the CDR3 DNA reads TGTGCCAGCAGCTCCCGACAGGGAGCGAACACTGAAGCTTTCTTT. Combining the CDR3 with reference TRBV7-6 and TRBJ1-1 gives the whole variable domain GAGVSQSPRYKVTKRGQDVALRCDPISGHVSLYWYRQALGQGPEFLTYFNYEAQQDKSGLPNDRFSAERPEGSISTLTIQRTEQRDSAMYRCASSSRQGANTEAFFGQGTRLTVV.